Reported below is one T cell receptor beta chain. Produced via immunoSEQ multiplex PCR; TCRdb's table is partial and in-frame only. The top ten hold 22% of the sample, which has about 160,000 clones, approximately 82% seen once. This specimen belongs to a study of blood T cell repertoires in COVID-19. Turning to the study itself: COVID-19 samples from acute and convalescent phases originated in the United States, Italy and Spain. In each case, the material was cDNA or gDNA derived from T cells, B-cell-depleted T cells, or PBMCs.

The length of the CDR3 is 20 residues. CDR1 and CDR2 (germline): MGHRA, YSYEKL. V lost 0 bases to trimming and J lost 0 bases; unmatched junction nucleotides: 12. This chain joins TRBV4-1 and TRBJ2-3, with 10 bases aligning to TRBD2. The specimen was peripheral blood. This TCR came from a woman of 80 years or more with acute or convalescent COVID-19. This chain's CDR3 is CASSQDRRASGRGSTDTQYF. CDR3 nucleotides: TGCGCCAGCAGCCAAGATCGTCGGGCTAGCGGGAGAGGTAGCACAGATACGCAGTATTTT.